The 11 T cell receptor beta chains reported below all come from one sample, sequenced in a study of blood T cells in healthy people across ages. With a J-beta primer mix and a sample-barcoded 5' primer, a second PCR ran about 7 to 12 cycles. TCRdb called the 5' RACE reads again in MiXCR, with one record for every CDR3 protein. This sample has 910,000 or so distinct CDR3 sequences, with just over 50% found just once. Material for sequencing was blood. The origin of the receptors is a woman aged 60-70 years in good health.

The V and J genes are TRBV2 and TRBJ2-3, with D perhaps TRBD2 (6 bases). CDR1 is SNHLY and CDR2 is FYNNEI in the germline V gene. The ends were cut back, 4 bases at V and 1 base at J, with 15 bases in the middle. This CDR3 is 16 amino acids long. CDR3: CASSVRRGKGTDTQYF. CDR3 DNA sequence: TGTGCCAGCAGTGTACGACGGGGGAAGGGCACAGATACGCAGTATTTT. The full variable domain, completed using reference TRBV2 and TRBJ2-3, is EPEVTQTPSHQVTQMGQEVILRCVPISNHLYFYWYRQILGQKVEFLVSFYNNEISEKSEIFDDQFSVERPDGSNFTLKIRSTKLEDSAMYFCASSVRRGKGTDTQYFGPGTRLTVL.

This chain joins TRBV6-1 and TRBJ2-2; D is possibly TRBD2 (5 bases). Germline CDR1 is MNHNS and CDR2 is SASEGT. The CDR3 has 13 residues. V was pared by 6 bases and J by 3 bases, with 8 bases between. The CDR3 region has the DNA TGTGCCAGCAGCCGAGGGTACACCGGGGAGCTGTTTTTT. Amino acid sequence: CASSRGYTGELFF.

This sequence joins TRBV12-3 or TRBV12-4 and TRBJ2-1; 12 bases match TRBD2. The CDR3 is 16 residues long. V was clipped by 5 bases and J by 7 bases; unmatched bases: 9. The CDR3 DNA reads TGTGCCAGCAGTCAGACTAGCGGGAGTTTTCGGAATGAGCAGTTCTTC. It yields the protein CASSQTSGSFRNEQFF.

The chain uses TRBV27 and TRBJ2-7; 8 bases are shared with TRBD1. The V segment lost 4 bases and the J segment 0 bases; nucleotides outside the gene matches: 8. There are 16 residues in the CDR3. Germline CDR1 is MNHEY and CDR2 is SMNVEV (reference sequence). CDR3 amino acids: CASSSPYRGDSYEQYF. Written as DNA, the CDR3 is TGTGCCAGCAGTTCGCCCTACAGGGGGGACTCCTACGAGCAGTACTTC.

The V and J genes are TRBV7-8 and TRBJ1-1, with D unresolved. V was pared by 6 bases and J by 0 bases, with 11 bases between. The germline V gene has CDR1 SGHVS and CDR2 FQNEAQ. The CDR3 runs to 14 residues. The CDR3 is CASRGRNMNTEAFF. DNA of the CDR3: TGTGCCAGCAGGGGTCGGAACATGAACACTGAAGCTTTCTTT.

The chain employs TRBV27 and TRBJ2-3, with D perhaps matching TRBD1 (5 bases). Germline loops: CDR1 MNHEY, CDR2 SMNVEV (reference sequence). V was shortened by 2 bases and J by 5 bases, with 14 bases between the two germline ends. The CDR3 contains 15 residues. The CDR3: CASSLGAGWGDTQYF. The CDR3 DNA reads TGTGCCAGCAGTTTAGGGGCAGGTTGGGGAGATACGCAGTATTTT.

This chain links TRBV11-2 with TRBJ2-5; D call uncertain. Germline V gene data show CDR1 as SGHAT and CDR2 as FQNNGV. The CDR3 consists of 15 residues. V was clipped by 6 bases and J by 2 bases, with 16 bases between them. CDR3 sequence reads: CASRPLKGWQETQYF. CDR3 bases: TGTGCCAGCAGACCGCTCAAGGGCTGGCAAGAGACCCAGTACTTC. Based on the CDR3 plus reference TRBV11-2 and TRBJ2-5, the full variable domain is EAGVAQSPRYKIIEKRQSVAFWCNPISGHATLYWYQQILGQGPKLLIQFQNNGVVDDSQLPKDRFSAERLKGVDSTLKIQPAKLEDSAVYLCASRPLKGWQETQYFGPGTRLLVL.

Here the CDR3 reads CASSPRETSAGREQYF. DNA for the CDR3: TGTGCCAGCAGCCCCCGGGAGACTAGCGCGGGTAGGGAGCAGTACTTC. V is TRBV7-9 and J is TRBJ2-7, with 8 bases lining up with TRBD2. There are 16 residues in the CDR3. Germline V gene data show CDR1 as SEHNR and CDR2 as FQNEAQ (reference sequence). J gave up 7 bases and V 5 bases, and 16 bases lay outside the gene matches.

This clonotype was recorded a few times. The V and J genes are TRBV25-1 and TRBJ2-7; 8 nucleotides line up with TRBD1. Germline CDR1 and CDR2: MGHDK and SYGVNS. The CDR3 extends over 22 amino acids. V gave up 4 bases and J gave up 2 bases; unmatched junction bases: 28. The CDR3 loop is CASSGTQPADRAEAILAYEQYF. The DNA for the CDR3 is TGTGCCAGCAGTGGAACTCAACCAGCGGACAGGGCTGAAGCTATATTAGCCTACGAGCAGTACTTC.

The J gene is TRBJ2-5, the V gene TRBV20-1, with 10 bases identical to TRBD2. This CDR3 contains 17 residues. Germline V gene lookup returns CDR1 DFQATT and CDR2 SNEGSKA (reference sequence). Losses at the gene ends were 1 base for V and 2 bases for J; bases not matched to a gene: 10. The DNA of the CDR3 is TGCAGTGCTAGAGTCGGGGCTAGCGGGAGTGGTCAAGAGACCCAGTACTTC. Residues: CSARVGASGSGQETQYF.

This clonotype has just a few counts. The J gene is TRBJ2-7, the V gene TRBV29-1; TRBD2 aligns across 8 bases. Per the germline V gene, CDR1 is SQVTM and CDR2 is ANQGSEA. The CDR3 loop spans 13 amino acids. CDR3 in DNA: TGCACGGCTACGCCTAGCGGGTCCTACGAGCAGTACTTC. Its protein product is CTATPSGSYEQYF.